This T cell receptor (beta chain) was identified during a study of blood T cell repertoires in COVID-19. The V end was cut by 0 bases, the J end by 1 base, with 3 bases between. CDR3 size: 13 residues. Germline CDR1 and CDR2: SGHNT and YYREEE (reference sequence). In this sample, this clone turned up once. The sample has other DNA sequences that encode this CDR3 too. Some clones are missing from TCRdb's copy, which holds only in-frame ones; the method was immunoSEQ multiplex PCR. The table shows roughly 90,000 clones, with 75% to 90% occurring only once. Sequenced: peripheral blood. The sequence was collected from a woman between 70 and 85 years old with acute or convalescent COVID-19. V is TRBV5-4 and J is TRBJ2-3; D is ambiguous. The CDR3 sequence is CASSLAGTDTQYF. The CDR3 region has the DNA TGTGCCAGCAGCTTGGCGGGCACAGATACGCAGTATTTT.